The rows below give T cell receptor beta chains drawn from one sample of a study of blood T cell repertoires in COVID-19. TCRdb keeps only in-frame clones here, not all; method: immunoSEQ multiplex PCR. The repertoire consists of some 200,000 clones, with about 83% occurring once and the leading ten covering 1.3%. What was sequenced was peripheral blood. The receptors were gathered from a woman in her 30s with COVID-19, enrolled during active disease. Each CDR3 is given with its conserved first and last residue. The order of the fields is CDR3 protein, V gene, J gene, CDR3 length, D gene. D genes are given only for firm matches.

CASSLYQGTEAFF,TRBV7-9,TRBJ1-1,13,-
CASTGSRGELFF,TRBV6-5,TRBJ2-2,12,-
CASSPGTGGIAGELFF,TRBV19,TRBJ2-2,16,TRBD1
CASRRARTPNTEAFF,TRBV7-8,TRBJ1-1,15,-
CATSRGTGQGPNEQYF,TRBV15,TRBJ2-7,16,TRBD1
CASSLGDSPQETQYF,TRBV5-1,TRBJ2-5,15,TRBD1
CASSPRPYEQYF,TRBV9,TRBJ2-7,12,-
CASSEHTGTDGEAFF,TRBV6-1,TRBJ1-1,15,-
CASGRAGEYEQYF,TRBV7-2,TRBJ2-7,13,TRBD2
CASSLGLAGANEQFF,TRBV3-1/TRBV3-2,TRBJ2-1,15,TRBD2
CASRPSGTYNEQFF,TRBV6-5,TRBJ2-1,14,TRBD2
CASSLSLTYEQYF,TRBV5-5,TRBJ2-7,13,-
CAISAGEWGNQPQHF,TRBV10-3,TRBJ1-5,15,-
CASSTPSGRAEYTGELFF,TRBV3-1/TRBV3-2,TRBJ2-2,18,TRBD2
CASSSPGLSYYEQYF,TRBV7-7,TRBJ2-7,15,TRBD2
CASSMTSGSTTGELFF,TRBV5-5,TRBJ2-2,16,TRBD2
CASSRTGENYGYTF,TRBV5-4,TRBJ1-2,14,TRBD1
CASSRGLAGRGYEQYF,TRBV5-4,TRBJ2-7,16,TRBD2
CASSVDGVVNTEAFF,TRBV9,TRBJ1-1,15,-
CASSPGAGLYYGYTF,TRBV14,TRBJ1-2,15,-
CASSNWTHYEQYF,TRBV14,TRBJ2-7,13,-
CASSQGQGLTDTQYF,TRBV4-3,TRBJ2-3,15,TRBD1
CASSFGQGNYGYTF,TRBV5-1,TRBJ1-2,14,TRBD1
CASSLVGPGQGPSYEQYF,TRBV11-2,TRBJ2-7,18,TRBD1
CASSIVPGNTEAFF,TRBV19,TRBJ1-1,14,-
CASSCDPGQGCTEAFF,TRBV27,TRBJ1-1,16,TRBD1
CASSQDLYSEQFF,TRBV14,TRBJ2-1,13,-
CSVVRSEKLFF,TRBV29-1,TRBJ1-4,11,-
CSAAGADTQYF,TRBV20-1,TRBJ2-3,11,TRBD2
CASSFTTGGVSEAFF,TRBV7-9,TRBJ1-1,15,TRBD1
CASSPYRGMNTEAFF,TRBV9,TRBJ1-1,15,TRBD1
CASSIGTGLYEQYF,TRBV2,TRBJ2-7,14,TRBD1
CASSYRTSGEKLFF,TRBV2,TRBJ1-4,14,-
CASSLEGTGNNEQFF,TRBV5-1,TRBJ2-1,15,-
CAISEPGQIYGYTF,TRBV10-3,TRBJ1-2,14,-
CASSSASAANTGELFF,TRBV28,TRBJ2-2,16,-
CASSTSGGDGYF,TRBV7-9,TRBJ2-7,12,TRBD1
CASSPPGGEGNEQYF,TRBV7-3,TRBJ2-7,15,TRBD1
CASSLVGGNQPQHF,TRBV5-5,TRBJ1-5,14,-
CASSFGLELETQYF,TRBV5-1,TRBJ2-5,14,TRBD2
CASKIWDRGRTEAFF,TRBV27,TRBJ1-1,15,TRBD1
CASSSVPGGTTGELFF,TRBV3-1/TRBV3-2,TRBJ2-2,16,TRBD2
CASSYGQGYDEQYF,TRBV6-5,TRBJ2-7,14,-
CASSQEQGEREQYF,TRBV4-2,TRBJ2-7,14,TRBD1